The 27 T cell receptor beta chains presented below share a single source sample, sequenced in a study of T cells after yellow fever vaccination. A single record per CDR3 protein comes from TCRdb applying MiXCR to the 5' RACE reads. This table holds around 360,000 distinct CDR3 sequences, 11% found once. Material: PBMCs, obtained on the day of the first yellow fever vaccination. The receptors shown here come from a man aged 18 to 30 who received the YFV17D yellow fever vaccine.

There are many counts of this clonotype. The chain uses TRBV7-3 and TRBJ2-2; TRBD2 aligns across 10 bases. Germline trimming cut 3 bases from V and 1 base from J; bases unmatched to any gene: 2. There are 16 residues in the CDR3. Germline-derived CDR1 and CDR2 are SGHTA and FQGTGA. DNA for the CDR3: TGTGCCAGCAGCTTCCTAGCGGGGGTGAACACCGGGGAGCTGTTTTTT. Protein: CASSFLAGVNTGELFF.

This clonotype has just a few counts. The chain joins TRBV5-6 to TRBJ2-5, with unresolved D. V lost 4 bases, J lost 3 bases, and 10 bases lay in between. CDR1 SGHDT and CDR2 YYEEEE come from the germline V gene. The CDR3 extends over 13 amino acids. The CDR3 DNA is TGTGCCAGCAGCCCTCTGGAAGAAGAGACCCAGTACTTC. It is translated as CASSPLEEETQYF.

This clonotype was observed a few times. V gene TRBV20-1 combines with J gene TRBJ2-2; perhaps TRBD2 as D (5 bases). The CDR3 has 12 amino acids. CDR1 and CDR2 from the germline V gene are DFQATT and SNEGSKA (reference sequence). Deletions cut 1 base from V and 7 bases from J, with 7 bases between. Here the CDR3 DNA reads TGCAGTGCTAGAGTCGGGGTCGGGGAGCTGTTTTTT. It translates to CSARVGVGELFF.

The gene calls are TRBV20-1 and TRBJ1-6; 8 bases map to TRBD1. V trimming: 3 bases; J trimming: 10 bases; junction bases outside the gene matches: 11. Germline V gives CDR1 DFQATT, CDR2 SNEGSKA (reference sequence). The CDR3 is 15 residues long. The CDR3 loop reads CSASARTGGNSPLHF. The CDR3 DNA sequence: TGCAGTGCTAGTGCTCGAACAGGGGGGAACTCACCCCTCCACTTT.

V is TRBV7-3 and J is TRBJ1-1; 9 bases align to TRBD1. Germline lookup yields CDR1 SGHTA and CDR2 FQGTGA. With 4 bases clipped from V and 2 bases from J, the junction kept 5 bases outside the gene matches. This CDR3 comprises 15 residues. The DNA for the CDR3 is TGTGCCAGCAGCTCCGGGACAGGGACAAACACTGAAGCTTTCTTT. It codes for CASSSGTGTNTEAFF.

The chain has TRBV18 and TRBJ2-3, with a possible D match to TRBD2 (6 bases). CDR3 length: 14 residues. The V gene's germline CDR1 is KGHSH and CDR2 LQKENI. The germline V and J ends were trimmed by 3 bases and 2 bases, with 9 bases remaining between them. The DNA of the CDR3 is TGTGCCAGCTCACCGGCGGGGATCACAGATACGCAGTATTTT. This sequence encodes CASSPAGITDTQYF.

This clonotype appeared a few times. The chain is built from TRBV4-2 and TRBJ2-1; perhaps TRBD2 as D (6 bases). Trimming removed 2 bases at V and 2 bases at J, with 13 bases between. This CDR3 has 16 amino acids. Germline V gene lookup returns CDR1 LGHNA and CDR2 YNFKEQ. CDR3 nucleotides: TGTGCCAGCAGCCAACGGGGACTGCCTGCCTACAATGAGCAGTTCTTC. Amino acids: CASSQRGLPAYNEQFF.

The chain uses TRBV4-1 and TRBJ2-7; the match to TRBD2 covers 11 bases. The length of the CDR3 is 17 residues. Unmatched junction bases numbered 8, after V lost 1 base and J lost 3 bases. Germline CDR1 reads MGHRA; CDR2 reads YSYEKL. CDR3 sequence: CASSQAGELAGVYEQYF. As DNA, the CDR3 is TGCGCCAGCAGCCAAGCGGGAGAACTAGCGGGGGTCTACGAGCAGTACTTC.

The chain joins TRBV20-1 to TRBJ2-7; tentative D call: TRBD2 (6 bases). The germline V gene encodes CDR1 DFQATT and CDR2 SNEGSKA (reference sequence). V shed 8 bases and J shed 2 bases, with 16 bases lying between them. The length of the CDR3 is 13 residues. In DNA form, the CDR3 reads TGCAGTACTAACCCAGGAGGGACCTACGAGCAGTACGTC. This codes for CSTNPGGTYEQYV.

CDR3 coding DNA: TGTGCCTGGGCGTGGGGGGCCGGTGACAATGAGCAGTTCTTC. Translation gives CAWAWGAGDNEQFF. This sequence joins TRBV30 and TRBJ2-1; tentatively, D is TRBD1 or TRBD2 (6 bases each). Germline V gives CDR1 GTSNPN, CDR2 SVGIG (reference sequence). Between the trimmed V and J ends, which lost 5 bases and 5 bases, there was a span of 16 bases. CDR3 length equals 14 residues.

The J gene is TRBJ2-2, the V gene TRBV29-1; D is unclear. The CDR3 runs to 12 residues. The germline gives CDR1 SQVTM, CDR2 ANQGSEA. Trimming took 4 bases from V and 6 from J, leaving 9 bases between them. The DNA of the CDR3 is TGCAGCGTTGTAAATGGGGCCGGGGAGCTGTTTTTT. It translates to CSVVNGAGELFF.

A word on this clonotype: A read error may be the cause here, since a much bigger clone is one base away. The V call is TRBV4-3, the J call TRBJ2-5; TRBD1 agrees at 12 bases. Germline lookup yields CDR1 LGHNA and CDR2 YSLEER. The CDR3 sequence is 16 residues long. CDR3 in amino acids: CASSQEPGQGAETEYF. The CDR3 coding sequence is TGCGCCAGCAGCCAAGAGCCGGGACAGGGGGCAGAGACCGAGTACTTC.

The chain is built from TRBV7-2 and TRBJ1-4; maybe TRBD1 (5 bases). CDR1 and CDR2 (germline): SGHTA, FQGNSA. V lost 5 bases, J lost 8 bases, and 15 bases lay in between. The CDR3 runs to 14 residues. CDR3 residues: CASSHIETAEKLFF. DNA of the CDR3: TGTGCCAGCAGCCATATAGAGACAGCAGAAAAACTGTTTTTT.

In this sample, this clonotype turned up a few times. This chain joins TRBV5-1 and TRBJ1-2; D possibly corresponds to TRBD1 (6 bases). Germline V CDR1 and CDR2: SGHRS, YFSETQ. CDR3 length equals 12 residues. V was pared by 4 bases and J by 9 bases, with 13 bases between. The CDR3 DNA is TGCGCCAGCAGCCCGGAGGGGGAAAGCTACACCTTC. Residues: CASSPEGESYTF.

A few counts support this clonotype. This sequence joins TRBV18 and TRBJ2-5; D unclear. This CDR3 is built from 14 residues. Trimming left V 3 bases short and J 2 bases short, with 10 bases between. Germline assignment: CDR1 KGHSH and CDR2 LQKENI. CDR3 amino acids: CASSPPALQETQYF. The CDR3 DNA follows: TGTGCCAGCTCACCGCCGGCTCTACAAGAGACCCAGTACTTC.

The chain employs TRBV9 and TRBJ1-1; maybe TRBD1 (5 bases). Germline V CDR1 and CDR2: SGDLS, YYNGEE. The CDR3 loop spans 15 amino acids. V gave up 4 bases and J gave up 6 bases, with 19 bases separating them. CDR3 region: CASSLTSGTGAEAFF. The CDR3, as DNA: TGTGCCAGCAGCTTAACGTCAGGGACTGGGGCTGAAGCTTTCTTT.

This clonotype was observed many times. This chain uses TRBV3-1 with TRBJ2-5; the D gene is possibly TRBD1 (5 bases). The CDR3 has 16 amino acids. Trimming removed 1 base from V and 2 bases from J, with 14 bases in between. Germline CDR1 is LGHDT and CDR2 is YNNKEL (reference sequence). The CDR3 sequence: CASSQGFQGGQETQYF. CDR3 DNA sequence: TGTGCCAGCAGCCAAGGTTTCCAGGGTGGTCAAGAGACCCAGTACTTC.

The gene calls are TRBV20-1 and TRBJ1-2; TRBD1 might be the D (6 bases). Germline CDR1 DFQATT, CDR2 SNEGSKA (reference sequence). V lost 3 bases to trimming and J lost 5 bases, with 19 bases between them. CDR3 length equals 15 residues. This CDR3 reads CSASRDILARYGYTF. The CDR3 DNA sequence: TGCAGTGCTAGCCGGGACATCCTCGCAAGATATGGCTACACCTTC.

The V and J genes are TRBV12-3 or TRBV12-4 and TRBJ1-2; 7 nucleotides match TRBD1. Trimming at V came to 5 bases and at J to 6 bases, leaving 9 bases not matched to a gene. The CDR3 spans 14 residues. The CDR3 nucleotides read TGTGCCAGCAGTCCGGGACAGCTGGGGGATGGCTACACCTTC. Amino acid sequence: CASSPGQLGDGYTF.

The chain recombines TRBV28 with TRBJ2-5; TRBD2 matches 7 bases. CDR1 MDHEN and CDR2 SYDVKM come from the germline V gene. The CDR3 has 13 amino acids. After removal of 2 bases from V and 7 bases from J, the junction contained 4 bases not matched to a gene. The CDR3 coding sequence is TGTGCCAGCAGTTTACAGGGACTAAGGACCCAGTACTTC. Protein: CASSLQGLRTQYF.

The V call is TRBV20-1, the J call TRBJ1-5, with a possible D match to TRBD1 (5 bases). This CDR3 spans 14 amino acids. V dropped 1 base and J dropped 5 bases, with 12 bases sitting between them. Germline V gene lookup returns CDR1 DFQATT and CDR2 SNEGSKA (reference sequence). The CDR3 sequence: CSARGQSFHQPQHF. CDR3 DNA sequence: TGCAGTGCTAGAGGACAGTCATTTCATCAGCCCCAGCATTTT.

The chain carries TRBV7-9 and TRBJ1-6; D unresolved. V was pared by 1 base and J by 7 bases, with 8 bases between. CDR1 and CDR2 from the germline V gene are SEHNR and FQNEAQ (reference sequence). The CDR3 loop spans 14 amino acids. This CDR3 reads CASSLEDTNSPLHF. For the CDR3, the DNA is TGTGCCAGCAGCTTAGAGGATACCAATTCACCCCTCCACTTT.

V and J are TRBV30 and TRBJ2-2; D is ambiguous. Trimming stripped 4 bases from V and 0 bases from J, with 6 bases between. The CDR3 loop spans 13 amino acids. Germline lookup yields CDR1 GTSNPN and CDR2 SVGIG (reference sequence). In DNA, the CDR3 is TGTGCCTGGACGACCCCGAACACCGGGGAGCTGTTTTTT. This gives the protein CAWTTPNTGELFF. Full variable domain (remainder filled in from reference TRBV30 and TRBJ2-2): SQTIHQWPATLVQPVGSPLSLECTVEGTSNPNLYWYRQAAGRGLQLLFYSVGIGQISSEVPQNLSASRPQDRQFILSSKKLLLSDSGFYLCAWTTPNTGELFFGEGSRLTVL.

This clonotype has at least ten counts. One junction end does not reproduce the germline sequence, and a read error may be involved. The chain joins TRBV27 to TRBJ2-1; D tentatively reads TRBD1 or TRBD2 (5 bases each). Germline CDR1 is MNHEY and CDR2 is SMNVEV (reference sequence). The CDR3 sequence is 14 residues long. CDR3 sequence (DNA): TGTGCCAGCAGGGGACCGCGTTCCTCCAATGAGCAGTTCTTC. Encoded protein: CASRGPRSSNEQFF.

This clonotype was seen ten or more times. The chain has TRBV7-2 and TRBJ2-2; possibly TRBD2 for D (6 bases). From germline, CDR1 is SGHTA and CDR2 FQGNSA. The CDR3 totals 14 residues. V lost 5 bases and J lost 5, with 12 bases in between. In DNA, the CDR3 is TGTGCCAGCAGCAGTGCTGGGGGGACCGGGGAGCTGTTTTTT. Protein sequence: CASSSAGGTGELFF.

This clonotype has a handful of counts. The genes are TRBV25-1 and TRBJ1-1; D is ambiguous. V was pared by 2 bases and J by 1 base, with 5 bases between. Germline CDR1 and CDR2: MGHDK and SYGVNS. The CDR3 sequence is 13 residues long. The CDR3, as DNA: TGTGCCAGCAGTGAAAGAGGGAACACTGAAGCTTTCTTT. Protein product: CASSERGNTEAFF.

The chain has TRBV5-5 and TRBJ2-5, with no clear D. This CDR3 spans 14 amino acids. CDR1 and CDR2 from the germline V gene are SGHKS and YYEKEE (reference sequence). V was cut by 9 bases and J by 2 bases, with 17 bases left in between. This chain's CDR3 is CATAPGGPQETQYF. CDR3 DNA: TGTGCCACCGCCCCGGGCGGACCTCAAGAGACCCAGTACTTC.